The clone carrying this T cell receptor (beta chain) has just a few counts. V dropped 6 bases and J dropped 0 bases, with 15 bases sitting between them. The CDR3 contains 16 residues. Each CDR3 protein gets one entry after TCRdb re-called the RT-PCR reads with MiXCR. The sample holds hundreds of thousands of distinct CDR3 sequences, roughly 20% seen once. This sample is drawn from a study of response to subunit inactivated influenza vaccine. The V and J genes are TRBV12-3 or TRBV12-4 and TRBJ2-1; perhaps TRBD1 as D (6 bases). This sample comprised PBMCs from blood, obtained less than 6 days after vaccination. This receptor was obtained from a man in his forties or fifties who received an inactivated influenza vaccine. CDR3 in DNA: TGTGCCAGCAGAACCCGGACAGTCCCCTCCTACAATGAGCAGTTCTTC. Protein product: CASRTRTVPSYNEQFF.